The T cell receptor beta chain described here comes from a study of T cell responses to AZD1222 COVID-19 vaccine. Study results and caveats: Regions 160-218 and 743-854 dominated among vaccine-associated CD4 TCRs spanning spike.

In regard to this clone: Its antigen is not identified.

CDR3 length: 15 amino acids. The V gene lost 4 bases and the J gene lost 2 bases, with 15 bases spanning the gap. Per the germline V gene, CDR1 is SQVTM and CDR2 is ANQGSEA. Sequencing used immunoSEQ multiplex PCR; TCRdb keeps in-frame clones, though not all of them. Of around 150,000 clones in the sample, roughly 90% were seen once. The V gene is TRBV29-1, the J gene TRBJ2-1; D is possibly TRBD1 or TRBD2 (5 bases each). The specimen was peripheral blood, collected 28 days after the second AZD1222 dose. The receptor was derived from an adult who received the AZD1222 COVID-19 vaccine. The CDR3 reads CSVGRRGTTYNEQFF. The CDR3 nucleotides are TGCAGCGTTGGTAGGAGAGGGACGACCTACAATGAGCAGTTCTTC.